Below, 4 T cell receptor beta chains from the same sample are listed, as sequenced in a study of vaccination effects on CD4 cells after COVID-19. Their specific antigens are unknown. After expansion with viral peptide pools in the ViraFEST assay, antigen-specific CD4+ T cells were sequenced. Following culture for about 11 days, CD4+ T cells were isolated. The vaccine recipients had no prior SARS-CoV-2 infection, with negative nucleocapsid antibodies. Data came from immunoSEQ multiplex PCR; TCRdb stores just in-frame clones and leaves some out. The data contain some 77,000 clones, approximately 70% of them singletons. Sequencing was performed on CD4+ T cells from PBMCs cultured with HCoV-OC43 spike peptides, taken before COVID-19 vaccination. Subset noted: HCoV-OC43 spike overlapping peptide pool stimulation. The receptors stem from a human donor who received a COVID-19 vaccine.

The chain carries TRBV19 and TRBJ1-3; D remains ambiguous. CDR1 and CDR2 (germline): LNHDA, SQIVND (reference sequence). This CDR3 contains 16 residues. The V gene lost 8 bases and the J gene lost 0 bases, with 17 bases spanning the gap. In nucleotides, the CDR3 is TGTGCCAGTGGTAAAACGGACGGACCCTCTGGAAACACCATATATTTT. Translating it yields CASGKTDGPSGNTIYF.

This clone was found a few times. The chain combines TRBV6-1 with TRBJ2-7; tentatively, D is TRBD1 or TRBD2 (5 bases each). This CDR3 has 13 residues. Germline assignment: CDR1 MNHNS and CDR2 SASEGT. V was pared by 6 bases and J by 4 bases, with 13 bases between. DNA of the CDR3: TGTGCCAGCAGGAAACAAGGGGAGTACGAGCAGTACGTC. It encodes CASRKQGEYEQYV.

The chain links TRBV7-2 to TRBJ2-6, with unresolved D. Germline assignment: CDR1 SGHTA and CDR2 FQGNSA. This CDR3 region has 17 residues. Trimming shortened V by 4 bases and J by 0 bases, and 13 bases separated the two germline ends. The CDR3 spells CASSSIARSSGANVLTF. CDR3 coding DNA: TGTGCCAGCAGCTCCATTGCCCGAAGCTCTGGGGCCAACGTCCTGACTTTC.

The chain couples TRBV5-1 to TRBJ2-4; D gene unclear. Germline loops: CDR1 SGHRS, CDR2 YFSETQ. Trimming cost V 0 bases and J 5 bases, with 9 bases left between them. This CDR3 is built from 14 residues. The CDR3 reads CASSLGPSENIQYF. The CDR3 DNA reads TGCGCCAGCAGCTTGGGACCCTCGGAAAACATTCAGTACTTC.